This T cell receptor (beta chain) was found in a study of blood T cell repertoires in COVID-19. Overall study: Both acute and convalescent COVID-19 samples were obtained from the United States, Italy and Spain. T cells, B-cell-depleted T cells, or PBMCs provided the cDNA or gDNA that served as material.

How the authors handled the data: Scientists estimated how many nucleated cells there were by amplifying reference gene primers. Profiling relied on immunoSEQ multiplex PCR, and the TCRdb table lists in-frame clones only, not all of them. The V and J calls and clone size were taken over from that table, and D and trimming were inferred from the DNA. The sample consists of more than 95,000 clones, 70% to 75% of them appearing once. Notes on this clone: This CDR3 is also generated by other DNA sequences in the sample.

This CDR3 spans 13 amino acids. Germline-derived CDR1 and CDR2 are WNHNN and SYGVQD (reference sequence). Trimming removed 4 bases from V and 1 base from J, with 7 bases in between. This receptor was obtained from a man aged 55 to 70 with acute or convalescent COVID-19. The chain joins TRBV10-1 to TRBJ1-1; D is uncertain. The specimen was peripheral blood. As DNA, the CDR3 is TGCGCCAGCAGTGCCGCCGGGAACACTGAAGCTTTCTTT. It specifies CASSAAGNTEAFF.